This TCR beta chain was profiled in a study of cytomegalovirus exposure and HLA in healthy donors. Study results and limitations: Serostatus for CMV was the only available immune exposure information. Association of a missense DCLRE1C variant with TCR beta V- and J-gene trimming was reported in a later analysis.

CDR1 MGHRA and CDR2 YSYEKL come from the germline V gene. The CDR3 is 15 residues long. Trimming took off 2 bases at V and 9 bases at J, with 20 bases between the two ends. The study ran its PCR with 60 Vbeta and 13 Jbeta primers. Method: immunoSEQ multiplex PCR; TCRdb's copy keeps in-frame clones and lacks some. This repertoire includes about 84,000 clones. Concerning this clone: What it binds is unknown.

This clonotype originated in a man aged 45-65 years in good health and CMV-seronegative. The rearrangement joins TRBV4-1 to TRBJ2-7, with a possible D match to TRBD1 (6 bases). The sample was PBMCs. The CDR3 reads CASSQTTSMGALQYF. CDR3 in DNA: TGCGCCAGCAGCCAAACGACCAGCATGGGGGCCCTGCAGTACTTC.